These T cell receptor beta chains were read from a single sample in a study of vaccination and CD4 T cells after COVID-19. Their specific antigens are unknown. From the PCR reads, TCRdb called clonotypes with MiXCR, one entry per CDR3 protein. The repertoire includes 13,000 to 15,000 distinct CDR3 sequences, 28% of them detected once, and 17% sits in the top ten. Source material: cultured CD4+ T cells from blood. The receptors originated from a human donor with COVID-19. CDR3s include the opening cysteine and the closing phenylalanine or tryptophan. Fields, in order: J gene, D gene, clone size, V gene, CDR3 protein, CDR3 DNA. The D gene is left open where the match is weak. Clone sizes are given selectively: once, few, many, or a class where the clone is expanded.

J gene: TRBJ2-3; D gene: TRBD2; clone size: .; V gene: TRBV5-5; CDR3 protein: CASSWWAGGGTSGGRDTQYF; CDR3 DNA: TGTGCCAGCAGCTGGTGGGCAGGGGGCGGGACTAGCGGGGGCCGGGATACGCAGTATTTT
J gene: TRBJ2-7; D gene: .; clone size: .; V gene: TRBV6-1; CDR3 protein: CASRSRGHEQYF; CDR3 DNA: TGTGCCAGCAGGAGCAGGGGCCACGAGCAGTACTTC
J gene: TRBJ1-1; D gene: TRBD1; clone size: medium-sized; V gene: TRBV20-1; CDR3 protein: CSARYRGMNTEAFF; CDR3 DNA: TGCAGTGCTAGATACAGGGGGATGAACACTGAAGCTTTCTTT
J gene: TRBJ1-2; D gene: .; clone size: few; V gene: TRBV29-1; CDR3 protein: CSVSGLRDGYTF; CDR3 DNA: TGCAGCGTTTCAGGGCTTCGGGATGGCTACACCTTC
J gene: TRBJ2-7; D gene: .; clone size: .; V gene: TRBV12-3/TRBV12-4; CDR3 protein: CASSFQASYEQYF; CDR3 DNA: TGTGCCAGCAGTTTCCAGGCGTCCTACGAGCAGTACTTC
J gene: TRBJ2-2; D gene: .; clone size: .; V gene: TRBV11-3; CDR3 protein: CASSRGGQNTGELFF; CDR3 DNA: TGTGCCAGCAGCCGCGGGGGACAGAACACCGGGGAGCTGTTTTTT
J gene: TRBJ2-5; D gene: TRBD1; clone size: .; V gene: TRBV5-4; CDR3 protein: CASSRTGEQETQYF; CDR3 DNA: TGTGCCAGCAGCAGGACAGGGGAACAAGAGACCCAGTACTTC
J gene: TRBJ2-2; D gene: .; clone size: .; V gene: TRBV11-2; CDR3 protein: CAGQRGGSAGELFF; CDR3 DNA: TGTGCCGGACAGCGAGGAGGGTCTGCCGGGGAGCTGTTTTTT
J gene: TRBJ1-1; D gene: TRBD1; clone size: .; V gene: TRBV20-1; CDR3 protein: CSARDPLTGGIMNTEAFF; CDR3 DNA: TGCAGTGCTAGAGATCCCCTTACAGGGGGGATAATGAACACTGAAGCTTTCTTT
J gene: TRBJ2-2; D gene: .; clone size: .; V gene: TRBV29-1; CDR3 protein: CSAGKANTGELFF; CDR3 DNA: TGCAGCGCTGGAAAAGCCAACACCGGGGAGCTGTTTTTT
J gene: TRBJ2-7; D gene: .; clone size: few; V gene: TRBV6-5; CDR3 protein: CASSYPSQPLRIPTYEQYF; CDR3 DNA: TGTGCCAGCAGTTACCCGAGCCAACCACTGAGGATTCCAACCTACGAGCAGTACTTC
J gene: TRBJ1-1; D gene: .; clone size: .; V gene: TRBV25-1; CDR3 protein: CASSGGGMHTEAFF; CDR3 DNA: TGTGCCAGCAGTGGAGGGGGTATGCACACTGAAGCTTTCTTT
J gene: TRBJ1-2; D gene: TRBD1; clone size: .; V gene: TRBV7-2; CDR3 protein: CASSIRQGANYGYTF; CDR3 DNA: TGTGCCAGCAGCATCCGACAGGGGGCAAACTATGGCTACACCTTC
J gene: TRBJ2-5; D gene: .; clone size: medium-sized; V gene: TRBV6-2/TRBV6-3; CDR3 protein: CASSPHPGGETQYF; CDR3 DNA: TGTGCCAGCAGTCCTCACCCGGGCGGAGAGACCCAGTACTTC
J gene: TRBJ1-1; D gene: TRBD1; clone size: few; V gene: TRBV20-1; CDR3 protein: CSARQGNTEAFF; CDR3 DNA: TGCAGTGCAAGACAGGGGAACACTGAAGCTTTCTTT
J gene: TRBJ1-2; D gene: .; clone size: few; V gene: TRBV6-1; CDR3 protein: CASREDQKVGYGYTF; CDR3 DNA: TGTGCCAGCAGAGAAGATCAAAAGGTGGGCTATGGCTACACCTTC
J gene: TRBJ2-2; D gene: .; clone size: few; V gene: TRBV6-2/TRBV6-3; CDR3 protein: CASKGSGENTGELFF; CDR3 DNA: TGTGCCAGCAAAGGGTCTGGGGAGAACACCGGGGAGCTGTTTTTT
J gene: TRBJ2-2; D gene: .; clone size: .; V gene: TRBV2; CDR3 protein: CASSWTKPTNTGELFF; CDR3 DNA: TGTGCCAGCAGTTGGACCAAACCCACGAACACCGGGGAGCTGTTTTTT
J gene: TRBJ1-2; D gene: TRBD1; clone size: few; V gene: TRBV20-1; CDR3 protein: CSARKGQLPNYGYTF; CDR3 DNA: TGCAGTGCTAGGAAGGGACAGCTGCCAAACTATGGCTACACCTTC
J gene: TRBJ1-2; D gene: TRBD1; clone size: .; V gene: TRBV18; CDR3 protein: CASSPSGTANYGYTF; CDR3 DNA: TGTGCCAGCTCACCGAGTGGGACAGCCAATTATGGCTACACCTTC
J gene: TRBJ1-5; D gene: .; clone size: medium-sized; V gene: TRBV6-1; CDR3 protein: CASSEVGGFNQPQHF; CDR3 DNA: TGTGCCAGCAGTGAAGTTGGGGGTTTTAATCAGCCCCAGCATTTT
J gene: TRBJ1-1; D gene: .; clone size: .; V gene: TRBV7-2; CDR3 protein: CASSMDQSLGGF; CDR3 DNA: TGTGCCAGCAGCATGGACCAGTCGCTTGGGGGCTTT
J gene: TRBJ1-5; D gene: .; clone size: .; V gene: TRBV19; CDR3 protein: CASKYSNQPQHF; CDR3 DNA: TGTGCCAGTAAATATAGCAATCAGCCCCAGCATTTT
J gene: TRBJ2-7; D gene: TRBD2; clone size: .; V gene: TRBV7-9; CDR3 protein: CASSTTTSGGSREQYF; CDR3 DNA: TGTGCCAGCAGCACAACGACTAGCGGGGGCAGTCGGGAGCAGTACTTC
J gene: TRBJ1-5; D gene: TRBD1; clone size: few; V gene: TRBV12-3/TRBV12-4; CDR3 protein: CASRLDRANQPQHF; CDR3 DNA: TGTGCCAGCAGGTTGGACAGGGCAAATCAGCCCCAGCATTTT
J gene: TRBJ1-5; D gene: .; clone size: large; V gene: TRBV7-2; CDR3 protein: CASSETEYSNQPQHF; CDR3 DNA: TGTGCCAGCAGCGAAACAGAATATAGCAATCAGCCCCAGCATTTT
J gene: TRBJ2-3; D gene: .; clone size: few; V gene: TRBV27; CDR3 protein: CASSFSGPIADTQYF; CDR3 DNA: TGTGCCAGCAGTTTCAGCGGACCCATAGCAGATACGCAGTATTTT
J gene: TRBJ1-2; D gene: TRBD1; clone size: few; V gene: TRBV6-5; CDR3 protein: CASSYVGRGGGYTF; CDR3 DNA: TGTGCCAGCAGTTATGTGGGCAGGGGGGGTGGCTACACCTTC
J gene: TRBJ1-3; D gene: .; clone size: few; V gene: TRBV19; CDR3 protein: CASSGIPGNTIYF; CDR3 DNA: TGTGCCAGTAGTGGGATTCCTGGAAACACCATATATTTT
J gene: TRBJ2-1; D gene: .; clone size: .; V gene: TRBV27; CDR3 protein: CATGDLPGDEQFF; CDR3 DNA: TGTGCCACCGGGGACCTACCAGGGGATGAGCAGTTCTTC